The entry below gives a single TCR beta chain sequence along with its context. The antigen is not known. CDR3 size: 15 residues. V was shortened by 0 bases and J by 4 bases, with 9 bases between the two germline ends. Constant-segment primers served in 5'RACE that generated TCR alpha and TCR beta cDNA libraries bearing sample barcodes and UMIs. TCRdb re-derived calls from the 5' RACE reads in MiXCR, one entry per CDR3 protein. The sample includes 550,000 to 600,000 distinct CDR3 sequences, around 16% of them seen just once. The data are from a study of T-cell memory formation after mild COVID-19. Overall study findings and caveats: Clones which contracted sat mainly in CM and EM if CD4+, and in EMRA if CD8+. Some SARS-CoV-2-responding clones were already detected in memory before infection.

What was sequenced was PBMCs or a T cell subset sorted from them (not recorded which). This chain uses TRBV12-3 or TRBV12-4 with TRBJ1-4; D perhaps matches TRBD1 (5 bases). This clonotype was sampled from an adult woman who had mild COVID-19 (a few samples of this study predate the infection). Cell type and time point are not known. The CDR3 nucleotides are TGTGCCAGCAGTTTAGCCGGGACTTATAATGAAAAACTGTTTTTT. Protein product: CASSLAGTYNEKLFF.